Each of the 6 T cell receptor beta chains below was sequenced from the same sample in a study of OX40 agonist ivuxolimab in advanced cancers. Profiled with immunoSEQ multiplex PCR; TCRdb holds only in-frame clones, not every one. The sample contains about 56,000 clones, approximately 79% of which appear only once. Sequencing was performed on CD4+ or CD8+ T cells sorted from blood, taken in a trial of the OX40 agonist ivuxolimab. Source of these receptors: an adult with an advanced solid tumor such as melanoma, head and neck, liver or kidney cancer.

V is TRBV11-2 and J is TRBJ2-3; the D is unclear. This CDR3 region has 13 residues. CDR1 is SGHAT, CDR2 FQNNGV, per germline. V was trimmed by 2 bases and J by 4 bases, leaving 7 bases between them. The CDR3 DNA is TGTGCCAGCAGCTTATCAAGCGCAGATACGCAGTATTTT. This sequence encodes CASSLSSADTQYF. Using reference TRBV11-2 and TRBJ2-3 for the parts outside the CDR3, the full variable domain is EAGVAQSPRYKIIEKRQSVAFWCNPISGHATLYWYQQILGQGPKLLIQFQNNGVVDDSQLPKDRFSAERLKGVDSTLKIQPAKLEDSAVYLCASSLSSADTQYFGPGTRLTVL.

This chain connects TRBV7-2 to TRBJ2-1; D remains ambiguous. This CDR3 contains 11 residues. V was cut by 4 bases and J by 3 bases, with 1 base left in between. In germline, CDR1 is SGHTA, CDR2 FQGNSA. The CDR3 DNA is TGTGCCAGCAGCTACTACAATGAGCAGTTCTTC. It yields the protein CASSYYNEQFF.

V usage is TRBV5-1 and J usage is TRBJ1-4; D remains unclear. CDR3 length equals 14 residues. Trimming stripped 0 bases from V and 8 bases from J, with 11 bases between. Germline V gene data show CDR1 as SGHRS and CDR2 as YFSETQ. The CDR3 loop reads CASSLGPLGEKLFF. CDR3 DNA sequence: TGCGCCAGCAGCTTGGGGCCCCTTGGGGAAAAACTGTTTTTT.

The rearrangement uses TRBV29-1 and TRBJ2-7; D possibly uses TRBD1 or TRBD2 (5 bases each). Between the trimmed V and J ends, which lost 6 bases and 3 bases, there was a span of 18 bases. The CDR3 length is 14 residues. Germline V gene data show CDR1 as SQVTM and CDR2 as ANQGSEA. The DNA for the CDR3 is TGCAGCGTGGGAGCGAAGGGGAAACACTACGAGCAGTACTTC. It specifies CSVGAKGKHYEQYF.

This chain connects TRBV5-1 to TRBJ2-3, with D perhaps matching TRBD2 (6 bases). Per the germline V gene, CDR1 is SGHRS and CDR2 is YFSETQ. Trimming removed 2 bases from V and 4 bases from J, with 14 bases in between. CDR3 length equals 15 residues. In DNA form, the CDR3 reads TGCGCCAGCAGCTTTAATAGCGGAGGGTCAGATACGCAGTATTTT. Protein product: CASSFNSGGSDTQYF.

V and J are TRBV6-5 and TRBJ1-1, with D possibly TRBD1 on 5 matching bases. Germline V gene sequence: CDR1 MNHEY, CDR2 SVGAGI. V lost 3 bases and J 5 bases, leaving 13 bases between the germline ends. The CDR3 has 14 residues. The CDR3 DNA is TGTGCCAGCAGTTATCAGGGTCGTAGGACTGAAGCTTTCTTT. It is translated as CASSYQGRRTEAFF.